The T cell receptor (beta chain) under discussion was sequenced for a study of PD-L1 blockade in urothelial cancer. Study background: Atezolizumab 1,200 mg was given intravenously every 3 weeks, starting 2014.

Germline V lookup: CDR1 SGHVS, CDR2 FQNEAQ. V was shortened by 5 bases and J by 4 bases, with 9 bases between the two germline ends. The CDR3 loop spans 14 amino acids. TCRdb's copy holds only in-frame clones and misses some; the assay was immunoSEQ multiplex PCR. The profile shows roughly 87,000 clones, around 90% of them singletons. The sequence came from a woman between 65 and 79 years old with urothelial cancer. V and J are TRBV7-8 and TRBJ1-6, with D possibly matching TRBD1 (5 bases). The source was PBMCs, collected around atezolizumab (anti-PD-L1) treatment. The CDR3 DNA reads TGTGCCAGCAGCCCGGGACTTTATAATTCACCCCTCCACTTT. As protein: CASSPGLYNSPLHF. Full variable domain (outside the CDR3, taken from reference TRBV7-8 and TRBJ1-6): GAGVSQSPRYKVAKRGQDVALRCDPISGHVSLFWYQQALGQGPEFLTYFQNEAQLDKSGLPSDRFFAERPEGSVSTLKIQRTQQEDSAVYLCASSPGLYNSPLHFGNGTRLTVT.